One and the same sample provided the 32 T cell receptor beta chains below, sequenced in a study of early T cells in non-severe SARS-CoV-2 infection. TCRdb re-called the 5' RACE reads through MiXCR, storing one row per CDR3 protein. The sample lists some 50,000 distinct CDR3 sequences, 9.3% occurring once. The material sequenced was whole blood. Receptor source: an adult who was a healthcare worker with PCR-confirmed SARS-CoV-2 infection or an uninfected control (not recorded which).

The genes are TRBV19 and TRBJ2-1; 7 bases line up with TRBD1. The CDR3 length is 15 residues. Germline V gene data show CDR1 as LNHDA and CDR2 as SQIVND (reference sequence). Trimming took 1 base from V and 3 from J; bases not matched to a gene: 3. The CDR3 is CASSIVPGGYNEQFF. The CDR3 DNA is TGTGCCAGTAGTATAGTACCAGGGGGCTACAATGAGCAGTTCTTC. The variable domain in full, completed from reference TRBV19 and TRBJ2-1, reads DGGITQSPKYLFRKEGQNVTLSCEQNLNHDAMYWYRQDPGQGLRLIYYSQIVNDFQKGDIAEGYSVSREKKESFPLTVTSAQKNPTAFYLCASSIVPGGYNEQFFGPGTRLTVL.

This rearrangement joins TRBV10-1 to TRBJ2-2; TRBD2 matches at 9 bases. Germline CDR1 is WNHNN and CDR2 is SYGVQD (reference sequence). This CDR3 is 13 amino acids long. The trim removed 9 bases at V and 3 bases at J, leaving 2 bases unmatched. CDR3: CASSGGYTGELFF. The CDR3 DNA follows: TGCGCCAGTAGCGGGGGCTACACCGGGGAGCTGTTTTTT.

This clonotype was seen ten or more times. The genes are TRBV30 and TRBJ1-1; 7 positions match TRBD1. V was clipped by 2 bases and J by 10 bases; unmatched bases: 10. The length of the CDR3 is 13 residues. Germline V lookup: CDR1 GTSNPN, CDR2 SVGIG (reference sequence). The CDR3 protein is CAWSRQGTAGAFF. The CDR3, as DNA: TGTGCCTGGAGTCGACAGGGAACGGCTGGAGCTTTCTTT.

This clonotype was found many times. The chain is built from TRBV5-4 and TRBJ2-5; D is perhaps TRBD2 (6 bases). This CDR3 has 13 residues. Trimming shortened V by 4 bases and J by 5 bases, and 12 bases separated the two germline ends. Per germline, CDR1 SGHNT and CDR2 YYREEE (reference sequence). Written as DNA, the CDR3 is TGTGCCAGCAGCCCGGGTGGGAGGGAGACCCAGTACTTC. This codes for CASSPGGRETQYF.

V usage is TRBV7-8 and J usage is TRBJ2-1; 12 bases are a match to TRBD2. The germline CDR1 and CDR2 sequences are SGHVS and FQNEAQ. The CDR3 is made up of 14 amino acids. After removal of 4 bases from V and 7 bases from J, the junction contained 2 bases not matched to a gene. CDR3 sequence: CASSSSGGVNEQFF. The CDR3 DNA reads as TGTGCCAGCAGCTCTAGCGGGGGGGTTAATGAGCAGTTCTTC.

This chain uses TRBV6-6 with TRBJ2-7; a possible D gene is TRBD1 (5 bases). The CDR3 has 15 residues. Trimming stripped 6 bases from V and 3 bases from J, with 18 bases between. CDR1 and CDR2 from the germline V gene are MNHNY and SVGAGI (reference sequence). CDR3 region: CASSRQKIGDYEQYF. The CDR3 DNA reads TGTGCCAGCAGCCGACAGAAGATTGGGGACTACGAGCAGTACTTC.

The chain employs TRBV6-1 and TRBJ1-1; D may be TRBD1 (6 bases). Germline CDR1 and CDR2: MNHNS and SASEGT. V gave up 6 bases and J gave up 7 bases, with 9 bases separating them. CDR3 length: 11 amino acids. CDR3 amino acids: CASRHRDEAFF. CDR3 sequence (DNA): TGTGCCAGCAGACACAGGGATGAAGCTTTCTTT.

This clonotype turned up a few times. The V gene is TRBV12-3 or TRBV12-4, the J gene TRBJ2-3; perhaps TRBD1 as D (5 bases). The germline V and J ends were trimmed by 1 base and 3 bases, with 8 bases remaining between them. This CDR3 comprises 14 residues. The CDR3 reads CASSLVQGTDTQYF. CDR3 DNA sequence: TGTGCCAGCAGTTTAGTTCAGGGTACAGATACGCAGTATTTT.

There are a few counts of this clonotype. The V gene is TRBV7-2, the J gene TRBJ2-5; TRBD2 aligns across 7 bases. CDR3 length: 17 amino acids. Trimming at V came to 1 base and at J to 2 bases, leaving 10 bases not matched to a gene. Germline values: CDR1 SGHTA, CDR2 FQGNSA. CDR3 DNA sequence: TGTGCCAGCAGCTTAGATACCCAGCGGGGATCACAAGAGACCCAGTACTTC. Translating gives CASSLDTQRGSQETQYF. Based on the CDR3 plus reference TRBV7-2 and TRBJ2-5, the full variable domain is GAGVSQSPSNKVTEKGKDVELRCDPISGHTALYWYRQSLGQGLEFLIYFQGNSAPDKSGLPSDRFSAERTGGSVSTLTIQRTQQEDSAVYLCASSLDTQRGSQETQYFGPGTRLLVL.

This clonotype came up many times. This CDR3 is CASSLDSTGELFF. Here the CDR3 DNA reads TGTGCCAGCAGCTTGGACAGTACCGGGGAGCTGTTTTTT. The chain links TRBV5-4 to TRBJ2-2; D call uncertain. The CDR3 loop spans 13 amino acids. Trimming cost V 0 bases and J 5 bases, with 5 bases left between them. Germline values: CDR1 SGHNT, CDR2 YYREEE (reference sequence). The whole variable domain, remainder taken from reference TRBV5-4 and TRBJ2-2, is ETGVTQSPTHLIKTRGQQVTLRCSSQSGHNTVSWYQQALGQGPQFIFQYYREEENGRGNFPPRFSGLQFPNYSSELNVNALELDDSALYLCASSLDSTGELFFGEGSRLTVL.

This clonotype was recorded a few times. This rearrangement joins TRBV5-1 to TRBJ2-3; D not resolved. Germline V CDR1 and CDR2: SGHRS, YFSETQ. The CDR3 is made up of 14 amino acids. V lost 6 bases and J 3 bases, leaving 14 bases between the germline ends. The CDR3 nucleotides are TGCGCCAGCACTACGGGCAGGATAACAGATACGCAGTATTTT. It encodes CASTTGRITDTQYF. The full variable domain, completed using reference TRBV5-1 and TRBJ2-3, is KAGVTQTPRYLIKTRGQQVTLSCSPISGHRSVSWYQQTPGQGLQFLFEYFSETQRNKGNFPGRFSGRQFSNSRSEMNVSTLELGDSALYLCASTTGRITDTQYFGPGTRLTVL.

This clonotype showed up many times. This CDR3 is CSVAGTSYEQYF. CDR3 nucleotides: TGCAGCGTTGCAGGCACCTCCTACGAGCAGTACTTC. The chain is built from TRBV29-1 and TRBJ2-7; D is unclear. CDR3 size: 12 residues. V was cut by 4 bases and J by 0 bases, with 7 bases left in between. The germline CDR1 and CDR2 sequences are SQVTM and ANQGSEA.

This clonotype was counted only a few times. This chain connects TRBV6-1 to TRBJ2-4; 7 bases line up with TRBD2. CDR1 is MNHNS, CDR2 SASEGT, per germline. The length of the CDR3 is 13 residues. Unmatched junction bases numbered 0, after V lost 6 bases and J lost 1 base. The CDR3 coding sequence is TGTGCCAGCAGACTAGCGGCCAAAAACATTCAGTACTTC. It encodes CASRLAAKNIQYF.

This clonotype was detected a few times. This chain links TRBV6-1 with TRBJ2-3; D gene uncertain. The CDR3 contains 14 residues. The V end lost 2 bases, the J end lost 3 bases, and 9 bases lay between the germline ends. Per germline, CDR1 MNHNS and CDR2 SASEGT. CDR3 residues: CASSENWGTDTQYF. The CDR3 coding sequence is TGTGCCAGCAGTGAAAATTGGGGAACAGATACGCAGTATTTT.

In this sample, this clonotype turned up many times. The chain joins TRBV7-3 to TRBJ2-3; D remains unclear. The CDR3 totals 13 residues. CDR1 is SGHTA and CDR2 is FQGTGA in the germline V gene. Trimming took off 5 bases at V and 6 bases at J, with 12 bases between the two ends. CDR3 nucleotide sequence: TGTGCCAGCAGCCGCACTTCCACCGATACGCAGTATTTT. This gives the protein CASSRTSTDTQYF.

V gene TRBV29-1 combines with J gene TRBJ2-3; perhaps TRBD1 as D (5 bases). The CDR3 runs to 14 residues. Trimming left V 4 bases short and J 2 bases short, with 13 bases between. Germline CDR1 SQVTM, CDR2 ANQGSEA. CDR3 DNA sequence: TGCAGCGTTGTGGGGCGGCAACTCACAGATACGCAGTATTTT. Amino acid sequence: CSVVGRQLTDTQYF.

The chain recombines TRBV5-1 with TRBJ1-2, with D unresolved. This CDR3 has 14 amino acids. Per germline, CDR1 SGHRS and CDR2 YFSETQ. Trimming took off 1 base at V and 0 bases at J, with 7 bases between the two ends. The CDR3 sequence is CASSLIEANYGYTF. The CDR3 DNA sequence: TGCGCCAGCAGCTTGATAGAAGCTAACTATGGCTACACCTTC.

In its sample, this clonotype was seen many times. The chain's CDR3 is CASSSGHPVGDEQYF. CDR3 coding DNA: TGCGCCAGCAGCTCCGGACACCCCGTTGGAGACGAGCAGTACTTC. This chain connects TRBV5-1 to TRBJ2-7, with D tentatively TRBD1 (5 bases). Trimming left V 3 bases short and J 5 bases short, with 18 bases between. Germline V gene data show CDR1 as SGHRS and CDR2 as YFSETQ. This CDR3 spans 15 amino acids.

This clonotype was counted only a few times. The chain uses TRBV7-2 and TRBJ1-2; 9 nucleotides line up with TRBD1. The germline V gene encodes CDR1 SGHTA and CDR2 FQGNSA. The CDR3 has 13 residues. J was trimmed by 9 bases and V by 1 base; bases with no gene match: 3. The DNA for the CDR3 is TGTGCCAGCAGCTTAGGGACAGGGGATCGCTACACCTTC. It yields the protein CASSLGTGDRYTF.

In its sample, this clonotype was seen many times. V gene TRBV19 combines with J gene TRBJ2-1, with TRBD1 identical over 7 bases. This CDR3 comprises 12 residues. Per the germline V gene, CDR1 is LNHDA and CDR2 is SQIVND (reference sequence). J was trimmed by 8 bases and V by 7 bases; bases with no gene match: 5. In DNA form, the CDR3 reads TGTGCCAGTACGACAGGGTACGATGAGCAGTTCTTC. As protein: CASTTGYDEQFF.

The chain couples TRBV19 to TRBJ2-1; 8 nucleotides agree with TRBD1. Trimming removed 10 bases from V and 6 bases from J; junction bases left unmatched: 11. In germline, CDR1 is LNHDA, CDR2 SQIVND (reference sequence). This CDR3 region has 14 residues. CDR3 sequence: CATKGDRGRNEQFF. The CDR3 nucleotides are TGTGCCACCAAGGGAGACAGGGGACGCAATGAGCAGTTCTTC. Together with reference TRBV19 and TRBJ2-1, the CDR3 gives the full variable domain: DGGITQSPKYLFRKEGQNVTLSCEQNLNHDAMYWYRQDPGQGLRLIYYSQIVNDFQKGDIAEGYSVSREKKESFPLTVTSAQKNPTAFYLCATKGDRGRNEQFFGPGTRLTVL.

In this sample, this clonotype turned up many times. The gene calls are TRBV3-1 and TRBJ1-1; no definite D call. This CDR3 spans 13 amino acids. Trimming cost V 0 bases and J 10 bases, with 12 bases left between them. Germline CDR1 and CDR2: LGHDT and YNNKEL (reference sequence). The CDR3 DNA is TGTGCCAGCAGCCAAGATAACGGCGCTGGAGCTTTCTTT. As protein: CASSQDNGAGAFF. Using reference TRBV3-1 and TRBJ1-1 for the parts outside the CDR3, the full variable domain is DTAVSQTPKYLVTQMGNDKSIKCEQNLGHDTMYWYKQDSKKFLKIMFSYNNKELIINETVPNRFSPKSPDKAHLNLHINSLELGDSAVYFCASSQDNGAGAFFGQGTRLTVV.

The table lists this clonotype with many counts. The chain employs TRBV7-8 and TRBJ2-1; 7 nucleotides match TRBD2. Germline lookup yields CDR1 SGHVS and CDR2 FQNEAQ. With 4 bases clipped from V and 2 bases from J, the junction kept 11 bases outside the gene matches. The CDR3 runs to 17 residues. This CDR3 reads CASSWGGSGDPYNEQFF. The CDR3 DNA follows: TGTGCCAGCAGCTGGGGGGGGAGCGGGGACCCCTACAATGAGCAGTTCTTC.

This clonotype was picked up a small number of times. The DNA for the CDR3 is TGTGCCAGCAGCACAACAGGTCGAGCTTTCTTT. Amino acids: CASSTTGRAFF. J is TRBJ1-1 and V is TRBV7-9, with D possibly TRBD1 on 5 matching bases. Germline V gene data show CDR1 as SEHNR and CDR2 as FQNEAQ (reference sequence). V gave up 5 bases and J gave up 10 bases, with 11 bases separating them. The CDR3 runs 11 residues.

This rearrangement joins TRBV18 to TRBJ1-3; possibly TRBD1 for D (6 bases). Trimming pared 6 bases from V and 5 bases from J, leaving 20 bases between. Germline CDR1 reads KGHSH; CDR2 reads LQKENI. The CDR3 consists of 16 residues. The CDR3 reads CASSPISGAGRNTIYF. The DNA of the CDR3 is TGTGCCAGCTCTCCCATATCGGGGGCAGGAAGAAACACCATATATTTT.

This clonotype was found a few times. The gene calls are TRBV29-1 and TRBJ2-7, with TRBD1 matching 7 bases. Looked up from germline, CDR1 is SQVTM and CDR2 is ANQGSEA. The CDR3 runs to 17 residues. Losses at the gene ends were 3 bases for V and 3 bases for J; bases not matched to a gene: 17. CDR3 amino acids: CSVEGSSSSRGSYEQYF. Here the CDR3 DNA reads TGCAGCGTTGAGGGTTCGAGCAGCTCCAGGGGGAGCTACGAGCAGTACTTC.

V usage is TRBV7-8 and J usage is TRBJ2-7; D not resolved. V lost 1 base, J lost 2 bases, and 12 bases lay in between. CDR1 is SGHVS and CDR2 is FQNEAQ in the germline V gene. The CDR3 runs to 15 residues. CDR3 in amino acids: CASSLVFNPAYEQYF. Written as DNA, the CDR3 is TGTGCCAGCAGCTTAGTGTTTAACCCTGCCTACGAGCAGTACTTC.

This clonotype was seen repeatedly, ten times or more. The chain employs TRBV20-1 and TRBJ2-5; no definite D call. The ends were cut back, 3 bases at V and 7 bases at J, with 18 bases in the middle. The V gene's germline CDR1 is DFQATT and CDR2 SNEGSKA (reference sequence). This CDR3 region has 14 residues. The DNA of the CDR3 is TGCAGTGCTAGGCGACGGAGCGTAACGGGGACCCAGTACTTC. This sequence encodes CSARRRSVTGTQYF.

This chain links TRBV27 with TRBJ2-2; D remains unclear. Germline CDR1 reads MNHEY; CDR2 reads SMNVEV (reference sequence). The CDR3 length is 14 residues. V was cut by 3 bases and J by 3 bases, with 8 bases left in between. The CDR3 loop is CASSLGIYTGELFF. CDR3 sequence (DNA): TGTGCCAGCAGTTTGGGGATTTACACCGGGGAGCTGTTTTTT.

The rearrangement joins TRBV3-1 to TRBJ2-1; 8 bases line up with TRBD2. J gave up 5 bases and V 4 bases, and 10 bases lay outside the gene matches. The CDR3 sequence is 16 residues long. Germline assignment: CDR1 LGHDT and CDR2 YNNKEL (reference sequence). The CDR3 sequence is CASSLLAGITDNEQFF. CDR3 bases: TGTGCCAGCAGCCTATTAGCGGGGATAACTGACAATGAGCAGTTCTTC.

This clonotype has a count of ten or more. The chain combines TRBV5-1 with TRBJ2-7, with 10 positions matching TRBD1. Germline lookup yields CDR1 SGHRS and CDR2 YFSETQ. Trimming at V came to 3 bases and at J to 5 bases, leaving 2 bases not matched to a gene. This CDR3 region has 13 residues. DNA of the CDR3: TGCGCCAGCAGCTGGGGACAGGGGAACGAGCAGTACTTC. Translation gives CASSWGQGNEQYF.

A few counts support this clonotype. V usage is TRBV7-9 and J usage is TRBJ1-1, with unresolved D. The germline V and J ends were trimmed by 5 bases and 11 bases, with 15 bases remaining between them. This CDR3 region has 12 residues. Germline values: CDR1 SEHNR, CDR2 FQNEAQ (reference sequence). The CDR3 DNA follows: TGTGCCAGCAGCCCCGACACAAATGCCGCTTTCTTT. Protein product: CASSPDTNAAFF.